The 27 T cell receptor beta chains below all came from one sample that was sequenced in a study of blood T cells in healthy people across ages. The authors ran a second PCR of about 7 to 12 cycles using a sample-barcoded 5' primer and a J-beta primer mix. TCRdb itself ran the 5' RACE reads through MiXCR, one entry per CDR3 protein. Here the sample spans over 1,200,000 distinct CDR3 sequences, approximately 63% being singletons. Material: blood. The receptor source for this set is a man aged 18 to 30 in good health.

This clonotype was seen a few times. The chain has TRBV4-3 and TRBJ2-7, with unresolved D. V was trimmed by 4 bases and J by 3 bases, leaving 10 bases between them. The CDR3 consists of 13 residues. Looked up from germline, CDR1 is LGHNA and CDR2 is YSLEER. This CDR3 reads CASSPSFGYEQYF. CDR3 nucleotide sequence: TGCGCCAGCAGCCCTAGTTTTGGCTACGAGCAGTACTTC.

V usage is TRBV10-1 and J usage is TRBJ2-1; 8 positions match TRBD1. This CDR3 spans 15 amino acids. Germline assignment: CDR1 WNHNN and CDR2 SYGVQD (reference sequence). With 0 bases clipped from V and 6 bases from J, the junction kept 4 bases outside the gene matches. The CDR3 DNA reads as TGCGCCAGCAGTGAGTCCGGGACAGGTTTCAATGAGCAGTTCTTC. It is translated as CASSESGTGFNEQFF.

This clonotype was counted between two and nine times. The rearrangement links TRBV29-1 to TRBJ2-1; D is unclear. The germline V gene has CDR1 SQVTM and CDR2 ANQGSEA. With 2 bases removed from V and 6 bases from J, the gap between germline ends came to 11 bases. This CDR3 region has 13 residues. In DNA form, the CDR3 reads TGCAGCGTTGAACCCGGACCTAGCAATGAGCAGTTCTTC. Protein sequence: CSVEPGPSNEQFF.

This rearrangement joins TRBV14 to TRBJ2-5; D might be TRBD2 (6 bases). Trimming shortened V by 1 base and J by 3 bases, and 6 bases separated the two germline ends. Germline values: CDR1 SGHDN, CDR2 FVKESK. The CDR3 has 13 residues. The CDR3 protein is CASSQGEEETQYF. In DNA form, the CDR3 reads TGTGCCAGCAGCCAAGGGGAGGAAGAGACCCAGTACTTC.

The J gene is TRBJ2-5, the V gene TRBV6-5, with TRBD1 matching 7 bases. The CDR3 totals 15 residues. Germline lookup yields CDR1 MNHEY and CDR2 SVGAGI. J gave up 5 bases and V 7 bases, and 13 bases lay outside the gene matches. This CDR3 reads CASTHRDRLWETQYF. The CDR3 DNA is TGTGCCAGCACACATCGGGACAGACTATGGGAGACCCAGTACTTC.

V usage is TRBV20-1 and J usage is TRBJ1-2; 9 bases line up with TRBD1. This CDR3 comprises 15 residues. With 2 bases clipped from V and 4 bases from J, the junction kept 8 bases outside the gene matches. From germline, CDR1 is DFQATT and CDR2 SNEGSKA (reference sequence). The CDR3 bases are TGCAGTGCTAGACAACTGGGACAGGGCCCCTATGGCTACACCTTC. Amino acids: CSARQLGQGPYGYTF.

This clonotype was counted between two and nine times. V gene TRBV5-1 combines with J gene TRBJ2-1, with 9 bases fitting TRBD2. The V gene end was trimmed by 4 bases and the J gene end by 5 bases; junction bases not matched to a gene: 7. The CDR3 totals 15 residues. Germline loops: CDR1 SGHRS, CDR2 YFSETQ. CDR3 in DNA: TGCGCCAGCAGCCCCGGACTAGCGCGGAACAATGAGCAGTTCTTC. This codes for CASSPGLARNNEQFF.

This clonotype was seen a few times. This chain connects TRBV3-1 to TRBJ2-5, with D tentatively TRBD2 (6 bases). Trimming removed 1 base at V and 5 bases at J, with 11 bases between. CDR1 LGHDT and CDR2 YNNKEL come from the germline V gene (reference sequence). This CDR3 contains 14 residues. CDR3 protein: CASSQGTTRETQYF. The CDR3 DNA is TGTGCCAGCAGCCAAGGGACTACACGGGAGACCCAGTACTTC.

The chain combines TRBV11-2 with TRBJ2-2; D is unresolved. CDR1 and CDR2 (germline): SGHAT, FQNNGV. The CDR3 has 14 residues. Trimming stripped 0 bases from V and 5 bases from J, with 7 bases between. This chain's CDR3 is CASSLERVTGELFF. The CDR3 region has the DNA TGTGCCAGCAGCTTAGAGAGAGTTACCGGGGAGCTGTTTTTT.

Concerning this clonotype: The junction differs from germline at one of its ends, possibly a read error. The V and J genes are TRBV29-1 and TRBJ2-1, with a tentative D call TRBD1 (6 bases). CDR3 size: 13 residues. Germline CDR1 SQVTM, CDR2 ANQGSEA. The CDR3 protein is CGVDRTARNEQFF. The CDR3 region has the DNA TGCGGCGTTGACAGGACAGCGAGGAATGAGCAGTTCTTC.

The chain uses TRBV4-3 and TRBJ2-1; TRBD1 or TRBD2 may be the D gene (5 bases each). Germline CDR1 is LGHNA and CDR2 is YSLEER. The V end was cut by 4 bases, the J end by 13 bases, with 23 bases between. There are 15 residues in the CDR3. The CDR3, as DNA: TGCGCCAGCAGCCCTCAGGGATCTAGCTGGGAGACCCAGTTCTTC. This translates into CASSPQGSSWETQFF.

As DNA, the CDR3 is TGTGCCAGCAGTTACATCGGGCCCGGCGGGACCCAGTACTTC. Translated: CASSYIGPGGTQYF. The V gene is TRBV6-6, the J gene TRBJ2-5; the D is unclear. The germline gives CDR1 MNHNY, CDR2 SVGAGI (reference sequence). The CDR3 has 14 residues. The V end was cut by 2 bases, the J end by 7 bases, with 14 bases between.

This clonotype occurred a few times. The J gene is TRBJ1-4, the V gene TRBV20-1; perhaps TRBD1 as D (6 bases). Germline V gene lookup returns CDR1 DFQATT and CDR2 SNEGSKA (reference sequence). Deletions cut 3 bases from V and 7 bases from J, with 18 bases between. The length of the CDR3 is 15 residues. CDR3 region: CSASFRGEGGEKLFF. CDR3 nucleotides: TGCAGTGCTAGTTTTAGGGGGGAAGGGGGTGAAAAACTGTTTTTT.

This clonotype was detected a few times. The rearrangement joins TRBV21-1 to TRBJ2-5. TRBV21-1 is labeled a pseudogene. There are 15 residues in the CDR3. The CDR3 here is CASSKVGPMGETQYF. The DNA for the CDR3 is TGTGCCAGCAGCAAAGTGGGTCCTATGGGGGAGACCCAGTACTTC.

The chain combines TRBV2 with TRBJ2-7; 7 bases agree with TRBD2. There are 15 residues in the CDR3. V dropped 3 bases and J dropped 2; count of bases not matched to a gene: 7. CDR1 SNHLY and CDR2 FYNNEI come from the germline V gene. The CDR3 sequence: CASSDRGRSPYEQYF. The DNA for the CDR3 is TGTGCCAGCAGTGATCGCGGGAGATCCCCCTACGAGCAGTACTTC.

This clonotype was seen a single time. J is TRBJ1-1 and V is TRBV12-3 or TRBV12-4; perhaps TRBD1 as D (6 bases). The CDR3 loop spans 12 amino acids. Trimming stripped 5 bases from V and 8 bases from J, with 12 bases between. CDR3 nucleotides: TGTGCCAGCAGTCCAGGGGTCTGGGAAGCTTTCTTT. It is translated as CASSPGVWEAFF.

The CDR3 bases are TGTGCCAGCAGCTCCCCCCCGGCGCACGAGCAGTACTTC. It yields the protein CASSSPPAHEQYF. The chain is built from TRBV13 and TRBJ2-5; D is undetermined. Gene TRBJ2-7 matches the end of the DNA better, so the J call may be wrong. Per the germline V gene, CDR1 is PRHDT and CDR2 is FYEKMQ (reference sequence). CDR3 length: 13 amino acids.

The V gene is TRBV6-5, the J gene TRBJ2-3, with 11 nucleotides matching TRBD1. This CDR3 is 14 amino acids long. Germline loops: CDR1 MNHEY, CDR2 SVGAGI. The V and J ends lost 6 bases and 7 bases, in that order; junction bases with no gene match: 6. This CDR3 reads CASSKGQGGNTQYF. The DNA of the CDR3 is TGTGCCAGCAGCAAGGGACAGGGGGGCAATACGCAGTATTTT.

The chain is built from TRBV28 and TRBJ2-1, with D possibly being TRBD1 (6 bases). The CDR3 is 14 residues long. Germline V gene lookup returns CDR1 MDHEN and CDR2 SYDVKM. Deletions cut 5 bases from V and 7 bases from J, with 15 bases between. This chain's CDR3 is CASSETGVENEQFF. CDR3 DNA: TGTGCCAGCAGTGAGACAGGAGTAGAAAATGAGCAGTTCTTC. Looking up the rest from reference TRBV28 and TRBJ2-1 gives the full variable domain: DVKVTQSSRYLVKRTGEKVFLECVQDMDHENMFWYRQDPGLGLRLIYFSYDVKMKEKGDIPEGYSVSREKKERFSLILESASTNQTSMYLCASSETGVENEQFFGPGTRLTVL.

The J gene is TRBJ2-7, the V gene TRBV10-3; 11 bases line up with TRBD1. The CDR3 is made up of 15 amino acids. Losses at the gene ends were 5 bases for V and 6 bases for J; bases not matched to a gene: 9. Germline V lookup: CDR1 ENHRY, CDR2 SYGVKD. This chain's CDR3 is CAISYLGQGAGEQYF. The CDR3 DNA sequence: TGTGCCATCAGTTACCTAGGACAGGGGGCAGGCGAGCAGTACTTC.

The chain is built from TRBV4-2 and TRBJ2-2; possible D gene TRBD1, 5 bases. The V end was cut by 0 bases, the J end by 7 bases, with 6 bases between. CDR3 length: 13 amino acids. Germline-derived CDR1 and CDR2 are LGHNA and YNFKEQ. CDR3 coding DNA: TGTGCCAGCAGCCAAGAGCAGGGCGGGGAGCTGTTTTTT. Translation gives CASSQEQGGELFF.

The V gene is TRBV30, the J gene TRBJ2-3; weak D call: TRBD2 (5 bases). The V end was cut by 1 base, the J end by 4 bases, with 12 bases between. The length of the CDR3 is 14 residues. Germline V gene data show CDR1 as GTSNPN and CDR2 as SVGIG (reference sequence). CDR3 region: CAWSGADLADTQYF. The CDR3 bases are TGTGCCTGGAGTGGAGCGGACCTCGCAGATACGCAGTATTTT.

The V call is TRBV5-6, the J call TRBJ1-3; a weak D match, TRBD1 (6 bases). V dropped 4 bases and J dropped 7 bases, with 15 bases sitting between them. The CDR3 contains 14 residues. Germline V CDR1 and CDR2: SGHDT, YYEEEE. The CDR3 is CASSPGHSTNTIYF. CDR3 nucleotide sequence: TGTGCCAGCAGCCCGGGACATTCAACCAACACCATATATTTT. The complete variable domain, with remaining parts taken from reference TRBV5-6 and TRBJ1-3, reads DAGVTQSPTHLIKTRGQQVTLRCSPKSGHDTVSWYQQALGQGPQFIFQYYEEEERQRGNFPDRFSGHQFPNYSSELNVNALLLGDSALYLCASSPGHSTNTIYFGEGSWLTVV.

The chain joins TRBV20-1 to TRBJ2-1; 12 positions match TRBD2. The CDR3 is 14 amino acids. Trimming at V came to 1 base and at J to 6 bases, leaving 1 base not matched to a gene. Germline V gives CDR1 DFQATT, CDR2 SNEGSKA (reference sequence). The CDR3 nucleotides read TGCAGTGCTAGAGTACTAGCGGGGGGCAATGAGCAGTTCTTC. This encodes CSARVLAGGNEQFF.

The DNA of the CDR3 is TGTGCCAGCAGTTTCGAGATTAACTATGGCTACACCTTC. It is translated as CASSFEINYGYTF. The rearrangement joins TRBV12-3 or TRBV12-4 to TRBJ1-2; D gene unclear. The germline V and J ends were trimmed by 3 bases and 1 base, with 6 bases remaining between them. The CDR3 has 13 amino acids.

The CDR3 is CASSQDRLIQYF. CDR3 coding DNA: TGCGCCAGCAGCCAAGATCGGCTAATTCAGTACTTC. The chain couples TRBV4-1 to TRBJ2-7; D remains unclear. Looked up from germline, CDR1 is MGHRA and CDR2 is YSYEKL. This CDR3 has 12 amino acids. Trimming shortened V by 0 bases and J by 10 bases, and 10 bases separated the two germline ends.

This clonotype showed up just once. The chain links TRBV25-1 to TRBJ2-7; D perhaps matches TRBD1 (6 bases). Germline V lookup: CDR1 MGHDK, CDR2 SYGVNS. The CDR3 consists of 15 residues. The ends were cut back, 2 bases at V and 0 bases at J, with 11 bases in the middle. As DNA, the CDR3 is TGTGCCAGCAGTGAACTTGGGGGCTCCTCCTACGAGCAGTACTTC. Its protein product is CASSELGGSSYEQYF.